This T cell receptor beta chain originates from a study of shared clonotypes between healthy human individuals. Overall study results and limits: The researchers took only blood, and tissue repertoires probably look different.

On this clone itself: Its antigen is still unknown.

Running of the assay took place at deep level. The table came from immunoSEQ multiplex PCR; TCRdb's copy has only in-frame clones and leaves some out. The sample holds 2,500,000 or so clones, approximately 94% seen once. Germline CDR1 is MNHEY and CDR2 is SVGAGI. The ends lost 7 bases at V and 4 bases at J; junction bases unmatched: 11. CDR3 length: 15 amino acids. The V call is TRBV6-5, the J call TRBJ2-7; 9 nucleotides align to TRBD2. Sample: naive CD4+ T cells sorted from blood. The subset: CD45RA+ positively selected. The source is a man between 18 and 29 years old in good health. CDR3 in DNA: TGTGCCAGCACCCGAGGGGGCAGCGGGGGGTACGAGCAGTACTTC. It codes for CASTRGGSGGYEQYF.